Listed here are 10 T cell receptor beta chains from one sample, sequenced in a study of blood T cell repertoires in COVID-19. Method: immunoSEQ multiplex PCR; TCRdb's copy keeps in-frame clones and lacks some. The sample yields 430,000 or so clones, roughly 90% seen once. The source material was PBMCs or T cells enriched from blood (not recorded which). The origin of the receptors is a woman in her 40s who had recovered from COVID-19.

This chain joins TRBV7-2 and TRBJ2-1; D is undetermined. The CDR3 covers 13 residues. V dropped 2 bases and J dropped 12 bases, with 14 bases sitting between them. CDR1 is SGHTA, CDR2 FQGNSA, per germline. CDR3 sequence: CASSLSAKERQFF. Written as DNA, the CDR3 is TGTGCCAGCAGCTTATCGGCTAAGGAGCGGCAGTTCTTC.

This clone has more than one count but fewer than ten. The chain joins TRBV5-1 to TRBJ2-7; TRBD2 aligns across 13 bases. Germline-derived CDR1 and CDR2 are SGHRS and YFSETQ. V lost 4 bases to trimming and J lost 5 bases; unmatched junction nucleotides: 9. The length of the CDR3 is 16 residues. The CDR3 nucleotides are TGCGCCAGCAGCACACGAGTGGGACTAGCGGGAAACGAGCAGTACTTC. It is translated as CASSTRVGLAGNEQYF.

The chain carries TRBV18 and TRBJ1-2; D unresolved. Germline assignment: CDR1 KGHSH and CDR2 LQKENI. The CDR3 runs 13 residues. V was clipped by 3 bases and J by 5 bases, with 10 bases between them. CDR3 DNA sequence: TGTGCCAGCTCACCGAGGTCTCCATATGGCTACACCTTC. Its protein is CASSPRSPYGYTF.

The chain links TRBV5-1 to TRBJ1-2, with 10 bases that match TRBD1. Germline V gives CDR1 SGHRS, CDR2 YFSETQ. The trim removed 4 bases at V and 8 bases at J, leaving 5 bases unmatched. The CDR3 runs 13 residues. CDR3 DNA sequence: TGCGCCAGCAGCCCGGGACAGGGGTTCGGCTACACCTTC. Encoded protein: CASSPGQGFGYTF.

Concerning this clone: The sample has other DNA sequences that encode this CDR3 too. The gene calls are TRBV5-4 and TRBJ1-1; no reliable D call. This CDR3 is built from 15 residues. V dropped 0 bases and J dropped 1 base, with 10 bases sitting between them. Germline V gene sequence: CDR1 SGHNT, CDR2 YYREEE (reference sequence). The CDR3 DNA reads TGTGCCAGCAGCTTGGTGCGGGCAGAGAACACTGAAGCTTTCTTT. This encodes CASSLVRAENTEAFF.

The sample holds one count of this clone. This chain connects TRBV7-2 to TRBJ2-5, with 9 bases fitting TRBD1. Germline V CDR1 and CDR2: SGHTA, FQGNSA. The CDR3 consists of 15 residues. Germline trimming cut 5 bases from V and 4 bases from J; bases unmatched to any gene: 8. CDR3 DNA: TGTGCCAGCAGCCGTACTCGACAGGGGGGAGAGACCCAGTACTTC. It encodes CASSRTRQGGETQYF.

The gene calls are TRBV4-3 and TRBJ2-2; weak D call: TRBD2 (5 bases). The CDR3 has 17 amino acids. Germline V gives CDR1 LGHNA, CDR2 YSLEER. V lost 4 bases to trimming and J lost 4 bases, with 19 bases between them. DNA of the CDR3: TGCGCCAGCAGCCCATGGCCCACTAGAGCCGGCACCGGGGAGCTGTTTTTT. Protein: CASSPWPTRAGTGELFF.

This chain links TRBV11-1 with TRBJ1-6, with TRBD1 as a possible D gene (6 bases). Germline-derived CDR1 and CDR2 are SGHAT and FQDESV (reference sequence). CDR3 length: 14 residues. With 10 bases removed from V and 9 bases from J, the gap between germline ends came to 19 bases. CDR3 residues: CATSNGGPSSPLHF. Here the CDR3 DNA reads TGTGCCACCTCAAACGGGGGGCCGAGTTCACCCCTCCACTTT.

V usage is TRBV11-2 and J usage is TRBJ2-3; maybe TRBD2 (5 bases). The CDR3 sequence is 14 residues long. The V gene's germline CDR1 is SGHAT and CDR2 FQNNGV. V shed 0 bases and J shed 4 bases, with 8 bases lying between them. In DNA, the CDR3 is TGTGCCAGCAGCTTAGACGGAGGCGCAGATACGCAGTATTTT. Translation gives CASSLDGGADTQYF.

The CDR3 DNA reads TGTGCCAGCAGCTTAGGAGGAGGGAAGCACGGGGAGCTGTTTTTT. Its translation: CASSLGGGKHGELFF. The chain links TRBV7-6 to TRBJ2-2; TRBD2 is a possible D gene (6 bases). Trimming cost V 1 base and J 7 bases, with 13 bases left between them. In germline, CDR1 is SGHVS, CDR2 FNYEAQ. The CDR3 consists of 15 residues.